This is a list of T cell receptor beta chains from one sample in a study of cytomegalovirus exposure and HLA in healthy donors. Generated by immunoSEQ multiplex PCR, the TCRdb table keeps only in-frame clones and is missing some. The sample includes about 250,000 clones, more than 75% of them seen just once. Sample: PBMCs. The receptors come from a man aged 18 to 29 in good health and CMV-seropositive. CDR3s include the opening cysteine and the closing phenylalanine or tryptophan. The D gene is left open where the match is weak. Size tells how often a clone was seen (once, few, many) or the class of an expanded clone, and some rows leave it out.

j_call: TRBJ2-7; v_call: TRBV4-1; cdr3_length: 17; clone_size: .; d_call: TRBD2; cdr3_nt: TGCGCCAGCAGCCAAGCCCCGCTAGCGGGAGGGACCTACGAGCAGTACTTC; cdr3_aa: CASSQAPLAGGTYEQYF
j_call: TRBJ1-3; v_call: TRBV7-6; cdr3_length: 14; clone_size: .; d_call: .; cdr3_nt: TGTGCCAGCAGCTTAGTGGGGTCTGGAAACACCATATATTTT; cdr3_aa: CASSLVGSGNTIYF
j_call: TRBJ2-3; v_call: TRBV2; cdr3_length: 16; clone_size: few; d_call: TRBD2; cdr3_nt: TGTGCCAGCAGTGAAGCTATGGCTAGCGGAGGAGATACGCAGTATTTT; cdr3_aa: CASSEAMASGGDTQYF
j_call: TRBJ2-7; v_call: TRBV4-1; cdr3_length: 14; clone_size: .; d_call: TRBD1; cdr3_nt: TGCGCCAGCAGCCTCGTATCCCGACAGGGGAAGCAGTACTTC; cdr3_aa: CASSLVSRQGKQYF
j_call: TRBJ2-7; v_call: TRBV7-6; cdr3_length: 12; clone_size: many; d_call: .; cdr3_nt: TGTGCCAGCAGCCGGACAGAGAGCGAGCAGTACTTC; cdr3_aa: CASSRTESEQYF
j_call: TRBJ2-3; v_call: TRBV20-1; cdr3_length: 10; clone_size: .; d_call: .; cdr3_nt: TGCAGTGCTAGAGGAAATACGCAGTATTTT; cdr3_aa: CSARGNTQYF
j_call: TRBJ2-7; v_call: TRBV5-4; cdr3_length: 16; clone_size: .; d_call: TRBD2; cdr3_nt: TGTGCCAGCAGTTCCGGGACTAGCGGGAGGGCCGGAGAGCAGTACTTC; cdr3_aa: CASSSGTSGRAGEQYF
j_call: TRBJ2-7; v_call: TRBV11-1; cdr3_length: 15; clone_size: once; d_call: TRBD1; cdr3_nt: TGTGCCAGCAGCTTAGATTACAGGGGCAGCTACGAGCAGTACTTC; cdr3_aa: CASSLDYRGSYEQYF
j_call: TRBJ2-5; v_call: TRBV13; cdr3_length: 16; clone_size: .; d_call: TRBD1; cdr3_nt: TGTGCCAGCAGCTATCAGACAGGGGGCCCCCAAGAGACCCAGTACTTC; cdr3_aa: CASSYQTGGPQETQYF
j_call: TRBJ1-5; v_call: TRBV2; cdr3_length: 16; clone_size: .; d_call: TRBD1; cdr3_nt: TGTGCCAGCAGGGACAGGGGAACATATAGCAATCAGCCCCAGCATTTT; cdr3_aa: CASRDRGTYSNQPQHF
j_call: TRBJ2-5; v_call: TRBV2; cdr3_length: 12; clone_size: .; d_call: .; cdr3_nt: TGTGCCAGCAGTGTCGGCCAAGAGACCCAGTACTTC; cdr3_aa: CASSVGQETQYF
j_call: TRBJ1-3; v_call: TRBV6-1; cdr3_length: 13; clone_size: once; d_call: .; cdr3_nt: TGTGCCAGCAGTGAGGGAAACGGAAACACCATATATTTT; cdr3_aa: CASSEGNGNTIYF
j_call: TRBJ2-7; v_call: TRBV5-5; cdr3_length: 14; clone_size: once; d_call: .; cdr3_nt: TGTGCCAGCGGGAAAGAGGTACCTTCCTACGAGCAGTACTTC; cdr3_aa: CASGKEVPSYEQYF
j_call: TRBJ1-1; v_call: TRBV7-6; cdr3_length: 13; clone_size: .; d_call: .; cdr3_nt: TGTGCCAGCAGCTTAGTGGAGACGCGAGAAGCTTTCTTT; cdr3_aa: CASSLVETREAFF
j_call: TRBJ1-3; v_call: TRBV5-1; cdr3_length: 15; clone_size: .; d_call: TRBD1; cdr3_nt: TGCGCCAGCAGCTATCGGACAGGGGCTGGAAACACCATATATTTT; cdr3_aa: CASSYRTGAGNTIYF
j_call: TRBJ2-1; v_call: TRBV2; cdr3_length: 16; clone_size: .; d_call: .; cdr3_nt: TGTGCCAGCAGGACCGAGGATCTCTACTCCTACAATGAGCAGTTCTTC; cdr3_aa: CASRTEDLYSYNEQFF
j_call: TRBJ1-2; v_call: TRBV28; cdr3_length: 13; clone_size: .; d_call: TRBD1; cdr3_nt: TGTGCCAGCACAGACAGGGGGCTGGGTGGCTACACCTTC; cdr3_aa: CASTDRGLGGYTF
j_call: TRBJ2-2; v_call: TRBV6-5; cdr3_length: 16; clone_size: few; d_call: .; cdr3_nt: TGTGCCAGCAGTTACTCGATGGGACAAAACACCGGGGAGCTGTTTTTT; cdr3_aa: CASSYSMGQNTGELFF
j_call: TRBJ2-5; v_call: TRBV4-3; cdr3_length: 18; clone_size: .; d_call: .; cdr3_nt: TGCGCCAGCAGCCAAGGGACCGACATGGTCGAGGGCCAAGAGACCCAGTACTTC; cdr3_aa: CASSQGTDMVEGQETQYF
j_call: TRBJ2-7; v_call: TRBV6-5; cdr3_length: 14; clone_size: .; d_call: TRBD1; cdr3_nt: TGTGCCAGCAGCCCGGACAGGGGGGCCTACGAGCAGTACTTC; cdr3_aa: CASSPDRGAYEQYF
j_call: TRBJ2-3; v_call: TRBV28; cdr3_length: 13; clone_size: .; d_call: .; cdr3_nt: TGTGCCAGCTCCACCCGGGCGGGAGATACGCAGTATTTT; cdr3_aa: CASSTRAGDTQYF
j_call: TRBJ2-7; v_call: TRBV10-3; cdr3_length: 13; clone_size: .; d_call: .; cdr3_nt: TGTGCCATCAGTGAGGGTGATGTAGGCGAGCAGTACTTC; cdr3_aa: CAISEGDVGEQYF
j_call: TRBJ1-4; v_call: TRBV15; cdr3_length: 15; clone_size: .; d_call: .; cdr3_nt: TGTGCCACCAATAGTGGGACCTCACGGAGTGAAAAACTGTTTTTT; cdr3_aa: CATNSGTSRSEKLFF
j_call: TRBJ2-1; v_call: TRBV5-1; cdr3_length: 19; clone_size: .; d_call: TRBD1; cdr3_nt: TGCGCCAGCAGCGGCGCGATGGACAGGGCTTCTTACTCCTACAATGAGCAGTTCTTC; cdr3_aa: CASSGAMDRASYSYNEQFF
j_call: TRBJ2-7; v_call: TRBV4-1; cdr3_length: 18; clone_size: .; d_call: TRBD2; cdr3_nt: TGCGCCAGCAGCCAGTCGGGACTAGCGGGAGGGCCTCTATACGAGCAGTACTTC; cdr3_aa: CASSQSGLAGGPLYEQYF
j_call: TRBJ1-2; v_call: TRBV7-2; cdr3_length: 16; clone_size: .; d_call: .; cdr3_nt: TGTGCCAGCAGCCGGGACCAACGACCTATCGGCTATGGCTACACCTTC; cdr3_aa: CASSRDQRPIGYGYTF
j_call: TRBJ1-1; v_call: TRBV7-9; cdr3_length: 15; clone_size: .; d_call: TRBD1; cdr3_nt: TGTGCCAGCAGCCCCCGGACAGGGTATGGCACTGAAGCTTTCTTT; cdr3_aa: CASSPRTGYGTEAFF
j_call: TRBJ2-1; v_call: TRBV25-1; cdr3_length: 15; clone_size: once; d_call: TRBD1; cdr3_nt: TGTGCCAGTCGATCCGGGACAGGGTCTTACAATGAGCAGTTCTTC; cdr3_aa: CASRSGTGSYNEQFF
j_call: TRBJ2-7; v_call: TRBV9; cdr3_length: 17; clone_size: once; d_call: TRBD2; cdr3_nt: TGTGCCAGCAGCCGCGGACTAGCGGGAGACATACCCTACGAGCAGTACTTC; cdr3_aa: CASSRGLAGDIPYEQYF
j_call: TRBJ2-7; v_call: TRBV5-4; cdr3_length: 13; clone_size: .; d_call: .; cdr3_nt: TGTGCCAGCAGTCAGATCGGGGACTACGAGCAGTACTTC; cdr3_aa: CASSQIGDYEQYF
j_call: TRBJ2-7; v_call: TRBV2; cdr3_length: 14; clone_size: few; d_call: TRBD1; cdr3_nt: TGTGCCAGCACCTTAGACAGGGGGACCTACGAGCAGTACTTC; cdr3_aa: CASTLDRGTYEQYF
j_call: TRBJ1-2; v_call: TRBV5-8; cdr3_length: 13; clone_size: .; d_call: .; cdr3_nt: TGTGCCAGCAGCTGGGGACTCCTCGCGGGCTACACCTTC; cdr3_aa: CASSWGLLAGYTF
j_call: TRBJ2-1; v_call: TRBV11-2; cdr3_length: 15; clone_size: .; d_call: TRBD2; cdr3_nt: TGTGCCAGCAGCTTAGGCCTAGCGGGAGGTAATGAGCAGTTCTTC; cdr3_aa: CASSLGLAGGNEQFF
j_call: TRBJ2-7; v_call: TRBV28; cdr3_length: 15; clone_size: .; d_call: .; cdr3_nt: TGTGCCAGCAGTTTTCAGGGATTCGGTGGCTACGAGCAGTACTTC; cdr3_aa: CASSFQGFGGYEQYF
j_call: TRBJ1-2; v_call: TRBV28; cdr3_length: 13; clone_size: .; d_call: .; cdr3_nt: TGTGCCAGCAGTCTAGGGCCCGACTATGGCTACACCTTC; cdr3_aa: CASSLGPDYGYTF
j_call: TRBJ2-5; v_call: TRBV2; cdr3_length: 12; clone_size: .; d_call: .; cdr3_nt: TGTGCCAGCAGTGAATTTTTCGAGACCCAGTACTTC; cdr3_aa: CASSEFFETQYF
j_call: TRBJ1-2; v_call: TRBV4-1; cdr3_length: 11; clone_size: .; d_call: .; cdr3_nt: TGCGCCAGCAGCCAAGGGGACGGTAGGATATTC; cdr3_aa: CASSQGDGRIF
j_call: TRBJ1-5; v_call: TRBV15; cdr3_length: 15; clone_size: .; d_call: TRBD1; cdr3_nt: TGTGCCACCAGCAGGGACTCGACAGGGGATCAGCCCCAGCATTTT; cdr3_aa: CATSRDSTGDQPQHF
j_call: TRBJ2-4; v_call: TRBV19; cdr3_length: 17; clone_size: .; d_call: TRBD2; cdr3_nt: TGTGCCAGTAGTATCAGGGCGGGAGGTGTAGCCAAAAACATTCAGTACTTC; cdr3_aa: CASSIRAGGVAKNIQYF
j_call: TRBJ1-2; v_call: TRBV27; cdr3_length: 14; clone_size: .; d_call: .; cdr3_nt: TGTGCCAGCAGTTTACAAGGACGGCCCTATGGCTACACCTTC; cdr3_aa: CASSLQGRPYGYTF
j_call: TRBJ2-3; v_call: TRBV20-1; cdr3_length: 11; clone_size: .; d_call: .; cdr3_nt: TGCAGTGCTAGACAGGGGGATACGCAGTATTTT; cdr3_aa: CSARQGDTQYF
j_call: TRBJ2-7; v_call: TRBV30; cdr3_length: 14; clone_size: .; d_call: .; cdr3_nt: TGTGCCTGGAGGAACAGCGATATTACCTACGAGCAGTACTTC; cdr3_aa: CAWRNSDITYEQYF
j_call: TRBJ1-2; v_call: TRBV11-2; cdr3_length: 16; clone_size: .; d_call: .; cdr3_nt: TGTGCCAGCAGCCCTACCCGGCAGGGCTACAACTATGGCTACACCTTC; cdr3_aa: CASSPTRQGYNYGYTF
j_call: TRBJ1-5; v_call: TRBV6-1; cdr3_length: 14; clone_size: once; d_call: .; cdr3_nt: TGTGCCAGCAGTGAAGATCTCAGGGAACAGCCCCAGCATTTT; cdr3_aa: CASSEDLREQPQHF
j_call: TRBJ2-1; v_call: TRBV4-1; cdr3_length: 14; clone_size: .; d_call: TRBD1; cdr3_nt: TGCGCCAGCAGCTTGCCGGGACAGGGCCCTGAGCAGTTCTTC; cdr3_aa: CASSLPGQGPEQFF
j_call: TRBJ2-7; v_call: TRBV7-9; cdr3_length: 16; clone_size: once; d_call: .; cdr3_nt: TGTGCCAGCAGCCCACAGACAGACAGAAACTCCTACGAGCAGTACTTC; cdr3_aa: CASSPQTDRNSYEQYF